The TCR beta chain under discussion was sequenced for a study of blood T cells in healthy people across ages. Study-level information: Template switching picked up about one barcoded beta molecule for each two T cells.

At least 6 micrograms of total RNA were extracted per sample. Primers used in a second PCR of roughly 6 to 11 cycles were a sample-barcoded 5' primer and a J-beta primer mix. Using its own MiXCR run on the 5' RACE reads, TCRdb lists one record per CDR3 protein. The top ten clones hold 28% of a sample with about 830,000 distinct CDR3 sequences, approximately 65% of them seen once. This CDR3 is 15 amino acids long. V lost 0 bases to trimming and J lost 5 bases, with 13 bases between them. CDR1 MNHNS and CDR2 SASEGT come from the germline V gene. The chain carries TRBV6-1 and TRBJ2-5; D not resolved. The TCR originated in a man aged 30-40 years in good health. The material sequenced was blood. The CDR3: CASSEAPFIGETQYF. The CDR3 DNA sequence: TGTGCCAGCAGTGAAGCCCCATTTATAGGGGAGACCCAGTACTTC.